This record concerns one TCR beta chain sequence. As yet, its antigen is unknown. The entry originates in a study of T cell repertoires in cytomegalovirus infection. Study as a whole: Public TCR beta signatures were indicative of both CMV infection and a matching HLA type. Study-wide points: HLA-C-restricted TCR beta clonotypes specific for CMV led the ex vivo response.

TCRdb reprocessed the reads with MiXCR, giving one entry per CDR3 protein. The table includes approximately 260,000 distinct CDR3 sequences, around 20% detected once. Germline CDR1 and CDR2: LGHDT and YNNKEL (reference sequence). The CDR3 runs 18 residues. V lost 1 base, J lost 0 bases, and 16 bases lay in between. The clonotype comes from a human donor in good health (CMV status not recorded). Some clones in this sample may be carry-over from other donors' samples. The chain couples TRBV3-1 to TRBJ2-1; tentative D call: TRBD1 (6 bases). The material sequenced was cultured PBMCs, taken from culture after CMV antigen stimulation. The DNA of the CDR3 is TGTGCCAGCAGCCAAGTTCCGGGACAAGATAGCTCCTACAATGAGCAGTTCTTC. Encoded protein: CASSQVPGQDSSYNEQFF.